The T cell receptor beta chain described here comes from a study of PD-1 blockade in classical Hodgkin lymphoma (dated by TCRdb to the early 2020s). The study in broad terms: Nivolumab dosing was 3 mg/kg intravenously every 2 weeks, continuing until either disease progression or unacceptable toxicity. To define a peripheral blood immune signature of response to PD-1 blockade in classical Hodgkin lymphoma, the study combined TCR beta sequencing with CyTOF. General conclusions and limits of the study: Patients starting nivolumab less than 1 year after ASCT had lower diversity and were excluded from later analyses to avoid confounding by immune reconstitution. Among trial patients, those achieving complete response had baseline diversity similar to that of newly diagnosed patients, while diversity was significantly lower in partial responders and progressors. Baseline TCR diversity was reported to be lower in newly diagnosed patients than in healthy donors and to be lower still in relapsed/refractory patients. The study was limited to a single clinical trial cohort, and causes of repertoire differences, possibly disease activity or prior therapy, remained undefined. CD4+ but not CD8+ TCR diversity rose significantly by C4D1 (p=0.0027 vs p=0.16), most apparent in complete responders (p=0.02).

The sample's time point label, decoded: cycle 1 day 1 (C1D1), immediately before nivolumab initiation. Every trial patient had relapsed following autologous stem cell transplantation, and prior brentuximab vedotin exposure was what differed among cohorts A, B and C. A total of under 70 patients with relapsed/refractory classical Hodgkin lymphoma made up the trial cohort, and each patient's best overall response was complete response, partial response or progressive disease. Trial patients were treated with single-agent nivolumab in the multi-cohort phase II CheckMate 205 trial. An independent review committee assessed best overall response by applying the 2007 International Working Group response criteria. Trial PBMCs were collected just before the start of nivolumab (C1D1) and during therapy at cycle 2 day 1 and cycle 4 day 1. Peripheral blood was collected in 8 mL Vacutainer Cell Preparation Tubes, from which PBMCs were isolated by centrifugation and then cryopreserved.

As for this clone: Its antigen is not yet known. Base qualities are not provided; no much larger clone lies one nucleotide away.

Genomic DNA was extracted with the Qiagen DNeasy kit from unsorted PBMCs and from negatively selected CD4+ and CD8+ fractions. Amplification of TCR beta CDR3 regions was done by immunoSEQ multiplex PCR with primers that anneal to V and J segments. A synthetic immune receptor repertoire was used to minimize amplification bias, and any remaining bias was removed computationally after sequencing. The source study handled its data this way. Custom Python scripts were used to quantify repertoire diversity as the Shannon entropy index. Unsorted, CD4+ and CD8+ repertoires were examined separately, except in combined analyses, for which CD4+ and CD8+ sequences were merged in silico. Clonal expansion was defined as a frequency increase of at least 2-fold after treatment compared with C1D1, and clones undetected at baseline were assigned a pseudocount of 0.5. Singleton clones were defined as clones with 0 or 1 copy at C1D1, and non-singleton clones were defined as clones with 2 or more copies. By matching protein sequences in sorted samples from the same patient, clones expanded in unsorted samples were annotated as CD4+, CD8+ or unknown. Wilcoxon tests were applied to paired samples to test diversity changes from C1D1 to C4D1. Not all clones reach the TCRdb copy of this immuneACCESS table, which keeps in-frame sequences only. Checked studies attribute under half of the gap to unresolved V genes and leave the rest unexplained. V and J calls and clone size come straight from that table; D and trimming were deduced from the DNA. The sample table shows some 12,000 clones, and over 70% are seen once. Of the sample, about 10% is held by the ten largest clones.

Counted from cysteine to phenylalanine, this CDR3 has 12 amino acids. Only the CDR3 DNA is retained, 36 bases long and in frame from the first base. The germline V gene sets CDR1 to SNHLY and CDR2 to FYNNEI. V loses 2 bases, J loses 8 bases, and the germline ends lie 7 bases apart. The chain employs TRBV2 and TRBJ2-1; the D gene is unclear. The sequencing here drew on peripheral blood mononuclear cells (PBMCs), taken at baseline. The TCR sequence derives from a human donor with classical Hodgkin lymphoma. Here the CDR3 is given as CASSELVYEQFF. Here is the DNA: TGTGCCAGCAGTGAACTAGTTTATGAGCAGTTCTTC.